This TCR beta chain appears in the sequencing data of a study of glioma-infiltrating T cells. Notes on the study in general: Non-neoplastic patients had below-expected tissue-blood divergence, while all gliomas exceeded expectation.

CDR3 length equals 15 residues. V lost 6 bases and J lost 7; bases outside the gene matches: 8. As for this clonotype: Antigen unknown.

TCR alpha and beta CDR3 regions were amplified from RNA using iRepertoire nested multiplex PCR. One-step reverse transcription and amplification started from around 100-400 ng of tissue mRNA or PBMC total RNA. TCRdb itself ran the multiplex PCR reads through MiXCR, one entry per CDR3 protein. The sample shows 100,000 to 150,000 distinct CDR3 sequences, about 23% of them seen only once. The chain is built from TRBV12-3 or TRBV12-4 and TRBJ2-7; 14 bases agree with TRBD2. What was sequenced was glioma tissue, nonneoplastic brain tissue, or PBMCs (not recorded which). The sequence was obtained from a human donor with low-grade glioma or glioblastoma, undergoing nonglioma brain surgery, or in good health (not recorded which). The CDR3 nucleotides are TGTGCCAGCAGGTCCGGGACTAGCGGGAGACGAGAGCAGTACTTC. This encodes CASRSGTSGRREQYF.